The clone carrying this TCR beta chain was counted a few times. The antigen is unknown. TCRdb independently ran MiXCR on the RACE reads; one entry per CDR3 protein. Of 70,000 to 90,000 distinct CDR3 sequences in the sample, 10% to 12% are singletons; the top ten hold over 3.5%. Time point: patch test 3, about 24 weeks after DPC sensitization. Treatment in this sample: therapeutic diphenylcyclopropenone sensitization with weekly scalp DPC. Each patch test followed a blood draw. This CDR3 has 15 amino acids. The J segment lost 8 bases and the V segment lost 4 bases, leaving 10 bases of the junction unmatched. Per the germline V gene, CDR1 is SGHRS and CDR2 is YFSETQ. The entry originates in a study of human T cells and chemical hapten exposure. Study at large: Patients, mostly women, had alopecia areata, alopecia totalis or alopecia universalis.

Study outcomes and limitations: Positive correlation was observed between PT1 expanded TCR counts and patch test score. TCRs at a frequency above 1 in 1000 stayed unchanged with DPC sensitization.

Material: whole blood, obtained in connection with sensitization to the hapten diphenylcyclopropenone (DPC). This clonotype was obtained from a woman in her forties or fifties with alopecia areata. Some clones in this sample may be carry-over from other donors' samples. The chain employs TRBV5-1 and TRBJ2-2; 8 bases map to TRBD2. The CDR3 bases are TGCGCCAGCAGCCCGACCCAGCGGGAGAGTGGGGAGCTGTTTTTT. Translating gives CASSPTQRESGELFF.